The source of this T cell receptor beta chain is a study of tumor-infiltrating lymphocytes in localized non-small cell lung cancer. Findings and caveats of the study: Compared with uninvolved lung, tumors showed higher T cell infiltration by TCRbeta sequencing. Each assay used a separate piece of the same tissue.

The junction had 12 bases not matched to a gene; V was cut back by 3 bases and J by 2 bases. Germline V CDR1 and CDR2: MDHEN, SYDVKM. There are 17 residues in the CDR3. This table comes from immunoSEQ multiplex PCR, and its TCRdb copy is limited to in-frame clones, with some not included. The sample has about 8,400 clones, around three quarters seen once; the top ten hold about 13%. Comment on this clone: Its antigen is still unknown.

The sequence was obtained from a human donor with non-small cell lung cancer. The sequencing sample was made of uninvolved lung tissue not adjacent to the tumor. The chain carries TRBV28 and TRBJ2-7; the match to TRBD1 covers 8 bases. CDR3 residues: CASSFGPTTGAPYEQYF. In nucleotides, the CDR3 is TGTGCCAGCAGTTTCGGGCCAACGACAGGGGCGCCCTACGAGCAGTACTTC.